The T cell receptor (beta chain) described here comes from a study of CD8+CD57+ T cells in acquired aplastic anemia. Germline-derived CDR1 and CDR2 are SGHRS and YFSETQ. This CDR3 is 16 amino acids long. The study profiled TCR beta VDJ and CDR3 using genomic DNA as template. One entry per CDR3 protein, called by TCRdb with MiXCR from the reads. In the table there are about 190,000 distinct CDR3 sequences, 54% of which are singletons. The table lists this clonotype with a few counts. A much more abundant neighbour one base away suggests this may be a read error. The gene calls are TRBV5-1 and TRBJ2-5; TRBD2 might be the D (6 bases). The clonotype originates from a human donor in good health, serving as a control. The sample consisted of sorted CD4+, CD8+, or CD8+CD57+ T cells (not recorded which) from PBMCs. CDR3 sequence: CASSLAVRGYQETLYF. In DNA, the CDR3 is TGCGCCAGCAGCTTGGCCGTCCGGGGGTACCAAGAGACCCTGTACTTC.